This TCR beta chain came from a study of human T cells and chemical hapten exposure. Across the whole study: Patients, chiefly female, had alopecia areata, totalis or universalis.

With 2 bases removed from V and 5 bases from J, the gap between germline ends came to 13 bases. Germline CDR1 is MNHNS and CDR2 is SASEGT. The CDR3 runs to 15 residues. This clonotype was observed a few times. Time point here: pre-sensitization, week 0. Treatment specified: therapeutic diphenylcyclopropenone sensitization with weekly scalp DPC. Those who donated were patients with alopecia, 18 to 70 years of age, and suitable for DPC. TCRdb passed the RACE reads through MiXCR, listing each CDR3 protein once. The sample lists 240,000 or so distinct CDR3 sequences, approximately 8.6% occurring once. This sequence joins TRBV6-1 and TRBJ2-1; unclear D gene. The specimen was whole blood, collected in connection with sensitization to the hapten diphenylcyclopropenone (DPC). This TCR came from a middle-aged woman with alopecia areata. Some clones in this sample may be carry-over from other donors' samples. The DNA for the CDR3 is TGTGCCAGCAGTGAACAGCCCAGTTTGAACAATGAGCAGTTCTTC. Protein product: CASSEQPSLNNEQFF.